The 3 T cell receptor beta chains given below trace back to one sample, sequenced in a study of T cells in localized non-small cell lung cancer. TCRdb's table, derived via immunoSEQ multiplex PCR, lists solely in-frame clones and lacks some. This sample has 50,000 to 75,000 clones, with about 89% found just once. The source was peripheral blood, collected before any cancer treatment. The receptors shown here come from a man aged 35 to 70 with stage I lung adenocarcinoma.

V usage is TRBV5-1 and J usage is TRBJ2-2, with 9 nucleotides matching TRBD1. The germline CDR1 and CDR2 sequences are SGHRS and YFSETQ. Losses at the gene ends were 6 bases for V and 5 bases for J; bases not matched to a gene: 11. This CDR3 is 16 amino acids long. The CDR3 reads CASNTRDRADTGELFF. The CDR3 DNA follows: TGCGCCAGCAACACGCGGGACAGGGCAGATACCGGGGAGCTGTTTTTT.

This clone was seen a few times. This chain uses TRBV4-3 with TRBJ2-7; D is undetermined. The germline gives CDR1 LGHNA, CDR2 YSLEER. V gave up 0 bases and J gave up 2 bases, with 11 bases separating them. This CDR3 is built from 15 residues. In nucleotides, the CDR3 is TGCGCCAGCAGCCAAGAATCAGAGTGGGCCTACGAGCAGTACTTC. Encoded protein: CASSQESEWAYEQYF.

The chain joins TRBV7-6 to TRBJ1-5; D not certain. The germline V gene encodes CDR1 SGHVS and CDR2 FNYEAQ. V lost 4 bases and J 3 bases, leaving 7 bases between the germline ends. This CDR3 contains 13 residues. CDR3 nucleotides: TGTGCCAGCAGCTCGGACCTCAATCAGCCCCAGCATTTT. Its translation is CASSSDLNQPQHF.